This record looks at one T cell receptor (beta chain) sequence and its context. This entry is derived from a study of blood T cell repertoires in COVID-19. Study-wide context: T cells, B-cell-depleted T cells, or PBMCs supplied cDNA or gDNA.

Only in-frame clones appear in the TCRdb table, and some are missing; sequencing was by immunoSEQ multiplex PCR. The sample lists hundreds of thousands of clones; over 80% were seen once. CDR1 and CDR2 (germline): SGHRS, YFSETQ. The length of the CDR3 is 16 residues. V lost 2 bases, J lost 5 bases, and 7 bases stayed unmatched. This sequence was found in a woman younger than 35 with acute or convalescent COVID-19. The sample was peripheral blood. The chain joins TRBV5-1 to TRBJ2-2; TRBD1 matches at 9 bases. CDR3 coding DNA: TGCGCCAGCAGCTTTTATGGGACAGGGAGGACCGGGGAGCTGTTTTTT. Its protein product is CASSFYGTGRTGELFF.